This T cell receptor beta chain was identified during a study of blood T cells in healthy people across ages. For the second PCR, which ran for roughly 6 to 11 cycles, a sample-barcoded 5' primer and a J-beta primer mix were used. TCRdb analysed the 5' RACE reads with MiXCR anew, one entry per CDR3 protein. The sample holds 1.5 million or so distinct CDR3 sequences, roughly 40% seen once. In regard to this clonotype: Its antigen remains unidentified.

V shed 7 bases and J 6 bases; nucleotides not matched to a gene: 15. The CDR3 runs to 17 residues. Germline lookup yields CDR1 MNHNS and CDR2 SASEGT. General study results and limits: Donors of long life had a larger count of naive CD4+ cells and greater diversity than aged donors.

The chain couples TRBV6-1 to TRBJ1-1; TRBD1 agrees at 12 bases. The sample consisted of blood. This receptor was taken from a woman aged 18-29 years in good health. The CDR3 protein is CASIWGTGGASGAEAFF. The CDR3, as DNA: TGTGCCAGCATCTGGGGGACAGGGGGCGCCTCGGGCGCTGAAGCTTTCTTT.